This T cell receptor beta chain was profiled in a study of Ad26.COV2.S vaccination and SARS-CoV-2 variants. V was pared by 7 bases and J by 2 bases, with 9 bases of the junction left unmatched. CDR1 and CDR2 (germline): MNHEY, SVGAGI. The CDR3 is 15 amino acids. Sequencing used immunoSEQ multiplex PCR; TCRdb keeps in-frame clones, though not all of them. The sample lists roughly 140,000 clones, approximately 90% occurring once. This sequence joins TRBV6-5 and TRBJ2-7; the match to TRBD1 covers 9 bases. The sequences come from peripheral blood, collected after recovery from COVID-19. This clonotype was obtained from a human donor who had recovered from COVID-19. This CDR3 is CASTQLGQGTYEQYF. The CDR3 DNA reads TGTGCCAGCACCCAGCTGGGACAGGGAACCTACGAGCAGTACTTC.